The 26 T cell receptor beta chains reported below all come from one sample, sequenced in a study of T cell responses to AZD1222 COVID-19 vaccine. The method was immunoSEQ multiplex PCR; TCRdb's version includes in-frame clones alone and lacks a portion of them. The table includes more than 250,000 clones, more than 85% detected once. The specimen was peripheral blood, collected on day 0 of AZD1222 vaccination. Receptors were obtained from an adult in good health.

The chain is built from TRBV24-1 and TRBJ1-1, with D unresolved. Between the trimmed V and J ends, which lost 3 bases and 2 bases, there was a span of 6 bases. Looked up from germline, CDR1 is KGHDR and CDR2 is SFDVKD. The CDR3 contains 13 residues. The DNA for the CDR3 is TGTGCCACCAGTGATATATATAACACTGAAGCTTTCTTT. Its protein is CATSDIYNTEAFF.

The rearrangement uses TRBV24-1 and TRBJ2-1; possibly TRBD1 or TRBD2 for D (7 bases each). CDR3 length: 15 amino acids. Trimming pared 2 bases from V and 7 bases from J, leaving 14 bases between. The germline gives CDR1 KGHDR, CDR2 SFDVKD. The chain's CDR3 is CATSDSRQGGNEQFF. The DNA for the CDR3 is TGTGCCACCAGTGATTCGAGACAGGGAGGGAATGAGCAGTTCTTC.

This clone has more than one count but fewer than ten. The chain joins TRBV6-1 to TRBJ1-5, with D possibly being TRBD1 (5 bases). From germline, CDR1 is MNHNS and CDR2 SASEGT. The CDR3 runs to 15 residues. Trimming cost V 2 bases and J 2 bases, with 10 bases left between them. In nucleotides, the CDR3 is TGTGCCAGCAGTGAATTTCGGGGCGGCAATCAGCCCCAGCATTTT. It encodes CASSEFRGGNQPQHF.

CDR3 coding DNA: TGTGCCACCAGTGACCCAGGTTACACCGGGGAGCTGTTTTTT. Translation gives CATSDPGYTGELFF. The V and J genes are TRBV24-1 and TRBJ2-2; D uncertain. The CDR3 is 14 amino acids. Germline V lookup: CDR1 KGHDR, CDR2 SFDVKD. The V gene lost 4 bases and the J gene lost 3 bases, with 8 bases spanning the gap.

The CDR3 reads CASSLPGMNEQYF. The CDR3 DNA sequence: TGTGCCAGCAGCTTACCCGGGATGAACGAGCAGTACTTC. The chain joins TRBV7-9 to TRBJ2-7, with TRBD2 as a possible D gene (5 bases). Trimming took 2 bases from V and 5 from J, leaving 10 bases between them. Per the germline V gene, CDR1 is SEHNR and CDR2 is FQNEAQ (reference sequence). The length of the CDR3 is 13 residues.

This chain links TRBV28 with TRBJ1-5, with 9 bases fitting TRBD1. The CDR3 spans 14 residues. The V segment lost 6 bases and the J segment 7 bases; nucleotides outside the gene matches: 7. Germline CDR1 MDHEN, CDR2 SYDVKM. CDR3 DNA sequence: TGTGCCAGCAGGATAGGGACAGGGTTCCAGCCCCAGCATTTT. Protein: CASRIGTGFQPQHF. The entire variable domain, with the rest obtained from reference TRBV28 and TRBJ1-5, is as follows: DVKVTQSSRYLVKRTGEKVFLECVQDMDHENMFWYRQDPGLGLRLIYFSYDVKMKEKGDIPEGYSVSREKKERFSLILESASTNQTSMYLCASRIGTGFQPQHFGDGTRLSIL.

The gene calls are TRBV4-2 and TRBJ2-1, with 14 bases matching TRBD2. This CDR3 region has 16 residues. V dropped 0 bases and J dropped 8; count of bases not matched to a gene: 3. Germline-derived CDR1 and CDR2 are LGHNA and YNFKEQ. The CDR3 loop reads CASSQELGLAGDEQFF. CDR3 DNA sequence: TGTGCCAGCAGCCAAGAACTGGGACTAGCGGGGGATGAGCAGTTCTTC.

The J gene is TRBJ2-1, the V gene TRBV7-9; 10 bases are a match to TRBD2. The J segment lost 4 bases and the V segment lost 6 bases, leaving 6 bases of the junction unmatched. CDR1 SEHNR and CDR2 FQNEAQ come from the germline V gene (reference sequence). The CDR3 has 15 residues. The CDR3 is CASRQGLAEYNEQFF. The CDR3 DNA is TGTGCCAGCAGACAAGGACTAGCGGAGTACAATGAGCAGTTCTTC.

As concerns this clone: The junction departs from the called germline gene at one end, perhaps through a read error. The genes are TRBV5-1 and TRBJ2-7; TRBD1 aligns across 7 bases. CDR1 and CDR2 from the germline V gene are SGHRS and YFSETQ. The CDR3 runs to 13 residues. CDR3 protein: CASSPGTDYKQYF. For the CDR3, the DNA is TGCGCCAGCAGCCCCGGGACAGACTACAAGCAGTACTTC.

CDR3 bases: TGTGCCAGCAGCGGCCGGACTAGCGGGGCCACGGGTACCGGGGAGCTGTTTTTT. Protein: CASSGRTSGATGTGELFF. The V call is TRBV9, the J call TRBJ2-2; 12 nucleotides agree with TRBD2. Germline CDR1 and CDR2: SGDLS and YYNGEE. The V gene end was trimmed by 3 bases and the J gene end by 5 bases; junction bases not matched to a gene: 11. The CDR3 has 18 amino acids. Filled out from reference TRBV9 and TRBJ2-2, the complete variable domain reads DSGVTQTPKHLITATGQRVTLRCSPRSGDLSVYWYQQSLDQGLQFLIQYYNGEERAKGNILERFSAQQFPDLHSELNLSSLELGDSALYFCASSGRTSGATGTGELFFGEGSRLTVL.

The table lists this clone with a few counts. V and J are TRBV27 and TRBJ1-3; D ambiguous. The ends were cut back, 2 bases at V and 4 bases at J, with 3 bases in the middle. The CDR3 has 12 residues. The germline V gene encodes CDR1 MNHEY and CDR2 SMNVEV (reference sequence). The CDR3 DNA sequence: TGTGCCAGCAGTTTAGGAGGAAACACCATATATTTT. It codes for CASSLGGNTIYF.

The chain has TRBV2 and TRBJ2-7, with 9 bases aligning to TRBD1. Trimming removed 7 bases from V and 1 base from J; junction bases left unmatched: 5. The CDR3 has 14 residues. Germline V gene lookup returns CDR1 SNHLY and CDR2 FYNNEI. CDR3 amino acids: CASNSDRGSYEQYF. In nucleotides, the CDR3 is TGTGCCAGCAATTCGGACAGGGGTTCCTACGAGCAGTACTTC.

The V gene is TRBV6-4, the J gene TRBJ2-1, with TRBD2 matching 11 bases. The junction had 4 bases not matched to a gene; V was cut back by 4 bases and J by 2 bases. The CDR3 is 16 residues long. The V gene's germline CDR1 is MRHNA and CDR2 SNTAGT. CDR3 sequence: CASSGVAGGAYNEQFF. The CDR3 DNA is TGTGCCAGCAGTGGAGTAGCGGGAGGGGCCTACAATGAGCAGTTCTTC.

V gene TRBV15 combines with J gene TRBJ1-5; D unresolved. Germline V gives CDR1 LNHNV, CDR2 YYDKDF (reference sequence). Trimming took off 5 bases at V and 0 bases at J, with 8 bases between the two ends. This CDR3 is built from 14 residues. CDR3 DNA: TGTGCCACCAGCGGCTTTCATAGCAATCAGCCCCAGCATTTT. Residues: CATSGFHSNQPQHF. Variable domain in full (rest from reference TRBV15 and TRBJ1-5): DAMVIQNPRYQVTQFGKPVTLSCSQTLNHNVMYWYQQKSSQAPKLLFHYYDKDFNNEADTPDNFQSRRPNTSFCFLDIRSPGLGDTAMYLCATSGFHSNQPQHFGDGTRLSIL.

The genes are TRBV9 and TRBJ2-1; possible D gene TRBD1, 5 bases. The CDR3 spans 14 residues. Germline loops: CDR1 SGDLS, CDR2 YYNGEE. Trimming pared 1 base from V and 6 bases from J, leaving 11 bases between. The CDR3 here is CASSVTGLRNEQFF. The CDR3 coding sequence is TGTGCCAGCAGCGTAACAGGCCTCCGCAATGAGCAGTTCTTC.

Here the CDR3 reads CASSDRQGRNSPLHF. CDR3 nucleotides: TGTGCCAGCAGTGATCGACAGGGCCGTAATTCACCCCTCCACTTT. The chain joins TRBV6-1 to TRBJ1-6; 7 bases map to TRBD1. The CDR3 extends over 15 amino acids. The V gene end was trimmed by 3 bases and the J gene end by 6 bases; junction bases not matched to a gene: 5. Per germline, CDR1 MNHNS and CDR2 SASEGT.

The chain recombines TRBV28 with TRBJ1-1, with D possibly TRBD1 on 5 matching bases. The germline V gene has CDR1 MDHEN and CDR2 SYDVKM. The V gene lost 1 base and the J gene lost 1 base, with 16 bases spanning the gap. The CDR3 is 17 residues long. The CDR3 protein is CASSLSGKGVWNTEAFF. The CDR3 DNA is TGTGCCAGCAGTTTATCGGGGAAAGGGGTCTGGAACACTGAAGCTTTCTTT.

This clone was seen just once. The chain joins TRBV12-3 or TRBV12-4 to TRBJ1-1; D is unclear. The V end was cut by 7 bases, the J end by 6 bases, with 15 bases between. The CDR3 is 13 amino acids. The CDR3 loop reads CASNVDGLPEAFF. The CDR3 region has the DNA TGTGCCAGCAATGTGGACGGGCTCCCTGAAGCTTTCTTT.

The table lists this clone with a count of one. The J gene is TRBJ1-3, the V gene TRBV11-3; D unresolved. V was pared by 1 base and J by 1 base, with 11 bases between. Germline assignment: CDR1 SGHNT and CDR2 YENEEA. The CDR3 is 16 residues long. In DNA, the CDR3 is TGTGCCAGCAGCTTAGTCCGGGTGTTGTCTGGAAACACCATATATTTT. Encoded protein: CASSLVRVLSGNTIYF.

The rearrangement joins TRBV5-1 to TRBJ2-3; D is uncertain. The CDR3 has 15 amino acids. Germline loops: CDR1 SGHRS, CDR2 YFSETQ. Trimming stripped 4 bases from V and 2 bases from J, with 14 bases between. DNA of the CDR3: TGCGCCAGCAGCCCCCGATTGCACGACACAGATACGCAGTATTTT. Its translation: CASSPRLHDTDTQYF.

This chain links TRBV4-1 with TRBJ2-2; 8 nucleotides align to TRBD2. The V segment lost 4 bases and the J segment 6 bases; nucleotides outside the gene matches: 13. Per the germline V gene, CDR1 is MGHRA and CDR2 is YSYEKL. This CDR3 is built from 17 residues. The CDR3 bases are TGCGCCAGCAGCCGCTACCAGACTAGCGATACCCCCGGGGAGCTGTTTTTT. Protein: CASSRYQTSDTPGELFF.

This CDR3 is CASSLFWGSGNTIYF. The CDR3 DNA sequence: TGTGCCAGCAGCTTATTTTGGGGTTCGGGAAACACCATATATTTT. The gene calls are TRBV7-2 and TRBJ1-3; D unclear. V lost 2 bases to trimming and J lost 4 bases, with 12 bases between them. The CDR3 covers 15 residues. From germline, CDR1 is SGHTA and CDR2 FQGNSA.

The V gene is TRBV28, the J gene TRBJ1-5; D not certain. Per the germline V gene, CDR1 is MDHEN and CDR2 is SYDVKM. This CDR3 contains 13 residues. V was pared by 6 bases and J by 0 bases, with 6 bases between. DNA of the CDR3: TGTGCCAGCAGCCAAGATAGCAATCAGCCCCAGCATTTT. As protein: CASSQDSNQPQHF.

In this sample, this clone turned up once. The gene calls are TRBV18 and TRBJ2-7, with TRBD1 matching 7 bases. In germline, CDR1 is KGHSH, CDR2 LQKENI. J was trimmed by 7 bases and V by 6 bases; bases with no gene match: 9. The CDR3 contains 13 residues. The CDR3 DNA follows: TGTGCCAGCTCCGGGACAGAAGGTGGGGAGCAGTACTTC. Translating it yields CASSGTEGGEQYF. Supplemented by reference TRBV18 and TRBJ2-7, the full variable domain reads NAGVMQNPRHLVRRRGQEARLRCSPMKGHSHVYWYRQLPEEGLKFMVYLQKENIIDESGMPKERFSAEFPKEGPSILRIQQVVRGDSAAYFCASSGTEGGEQYFGPGTRLTVT.

V usage is TRBV9 and J usage is TRBJ2-1, with 7 bases aligning to TRBD2. The V gene end was trimmed by 0 bases and the J gene end by 9 bases; junction bases not matched to a gene: 6. The CDR3 loop spans 14 amino acids. Germline loops: CDR1 SGDLS, CDR2 YYNGEE. The CDR3 reads CASSVGREPGEQFF. The CDR3 coding sequence is TGTGCCAGCAGCGTAGGGCGGGAGCCCGGTGAGCAGTTCTTC.

The chain uses TRBV28 and TRBJ2-1, with D perhaps TRBD1 (6 bases). Germline CDR1 and CDR2: MDHEN and SYDVKM. The CDR3 extends over 13 amino acids. V lost 7 bases, J lost 4 bases, and 11 bases lay in between. CDR3 sequence (DNA): TGTGCCAGCAAATGGGACAATTACAATGAGCAGTTCTTC. Its protein is CASKWDNYNEQFF.